The entry that follows covers one T cell receptor beta chain sequence. Antigen: not known. This record belongs to a study of cytomegalovirus exposure and HLA in healthy donors. V was clipped by 0 bases and J by 4 bases; unmatched bases: 6. The V gene's germline CDR1 is SQVTM and CDR2 ANQGSEA. The CDR3 has 16 amino acids. The PCR contained 60 Vbeta and 13 Jbeta primers. TCRdb's table, derived via immunoSEQ multiplex PCR, lists solely in-frame clones and lacks some. The profile shows about 200,000 clones, 65% to 80% of them singletons. Study findings and constraints: Analysis was carried out at a later point, and it linked a missense DCLRE1C variant to TCR beta V- and J-gene trimming. For most TCR beta V segments, an earlier analysis put the productive rate at about 90% or about 30% of the time.

The receptor was derived from a man aged 50 to 60 in good health and CMV-seronegative. This chain connects TRBV29-1 to TRBJ2-2; 9 bases map to TRBD2. Sequenced: PBMCs. CDR3 coding DNA: TGCAGCGTTGAAGATCGGCGGGAGGGCCGCACCGGGGAGCTGTTTTTT. This gives the protein CSVEDRREGRTGELFF.